The clone carrying this TCR beta chain occurred a few times. TCRdb used MiXCR to reprocess the 5' RACE reads, holding one entry per CDR3 protein. Of about 1.7 million distinct CDR3 sequences in the sample, about 31% were seen once. The record originates from a study of identical twins. CDR1 is LNHDA, CDR2 SQIVND, per germline (reference sequence). There are 13 residues in the CDR3. The sequenced sample was cord blood. The rearrangement uses TRBV19 and TRBJ2-7; maybe TRBD2 (5 bases). Judging by the DNA end, TRBJ2-5 fits better; the J call may be wrong. This receptor was identified in a newborn girl in good health. CDR3 nucleotide sequence: TGTGCCAGTAGCCGTCAAACCGAGGGGACCCAGTACTTC. Its protein product is CASSRQTEGTQYF.